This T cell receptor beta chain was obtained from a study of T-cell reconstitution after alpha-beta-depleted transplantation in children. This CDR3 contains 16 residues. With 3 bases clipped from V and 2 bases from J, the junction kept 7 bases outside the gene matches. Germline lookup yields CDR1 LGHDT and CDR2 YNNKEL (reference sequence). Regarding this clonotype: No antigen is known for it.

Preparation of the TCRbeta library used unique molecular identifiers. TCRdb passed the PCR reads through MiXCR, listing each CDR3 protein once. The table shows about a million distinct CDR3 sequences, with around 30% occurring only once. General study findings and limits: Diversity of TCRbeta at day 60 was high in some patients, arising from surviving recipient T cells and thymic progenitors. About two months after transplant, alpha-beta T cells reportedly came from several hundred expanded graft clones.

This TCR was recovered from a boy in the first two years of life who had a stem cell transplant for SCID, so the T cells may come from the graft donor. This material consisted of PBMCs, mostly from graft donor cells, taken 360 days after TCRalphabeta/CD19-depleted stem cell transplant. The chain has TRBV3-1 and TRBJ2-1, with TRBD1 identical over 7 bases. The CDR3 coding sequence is TGTGCCAGCAGCCAGCCGACAGGGTACACCTACAATGAGCAGTTCTTC. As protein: CASSQPTGYTYNEQFF.